A single sample is the source of the 29 T cell receptor beta chains below, sequenced in a study of stem cell transplantation in POMP-related autoinflammatory disease listed by TCRdb under 2021. Library prep was done by the immunoSEQ multiplex PCR assay. TCRdb retrieved this table from immuneACCESS and kept in-frame rearrangements only. Not all clones are present; in checked studies, unresolved V genes account for under half, and no reason is known for the remainder. Present in this sample are approximately 23,000 clones, about 81% of which were seen just once. The leading ten clones occupy approximately 2.4% of the sample. The label giving this sample's time point can be read as: before hematopoietic stem cell transplant. The source material was CD4+ T cells from PBMCs, sampled before stem cell transplantation. The receptors here all came from a human donor with POMP-related autoinflammation and immune dysregulation (PRAID).

This chain links TRBV7-2 with TRBJ2-2; perhaps TRBD2 as D (7 bases). This CDR3 contains 16 residues. Germline CDR1 and CDR2: SGHTA and FQGNSA. Trimming took off 5 bases at V and 4 bases at J, with 17 bases between the two ends. CDR3 DNA sequence: TGTGCCAGCAGCAATATGGGGGGGCCTCGCACCGGGGAGCTGTTTTTT. This translates into CASSNMGGPRTGELFF.

V gene TRBV28 combines with J gene TRBJ2-1, with 12 bases lining up with TRBD2. Germline CDR1 is MDHEN and CDR2 is SYDVKM. The CDR3 extends over 19 amino acids. Trimming at V came to 2 bases and at J to 9 bases, leaving 17 bases not matched to a gene. The CDR3 sequence is CASSLSLLAGGRVTGEQFF. In DNA, the CDR3 is TGTGCCAGCAGTTTAAGTCTACTAGCGGGAGGAAGAGTCACCGGTGAGCAGTTCTTC.

In this sample, this clone turned up a few times. The gene calls are TRBV30 and TRBJ1-5; D remains unclear. Germline V lookup: CDR1 GTSNPN, CDR2 SVGIG (reference sequence). This CDR3 has 14 amino acids. Trimming cost V 3 bases and J 0 bases, with 9 bases left between them. The chain's CDR3 is CAWSAGLSNQPQHF. The CDR3 nucleotides read TGTGCCTGGAGCGCGGGTCTTAGCAATCAGCCCCAGCATTTT.

This clone was observed a handful of times. The chain links TRBV6-1 to TRBJ1-2; tentative D call: TRBD1 (5 bases). Germline V lookup: CDR1 MNHNS, CDR2 SASEGT. Between the trimmed V and J ends, which lost 10 bases and 1 base, there was a span of 16 bases. The CDR3 runs 14 residues. As DNA, the CDR3 is TGTGCCACCGGAGGCAGGGCCGATAACTATGGCTACACCTTC. Translating gives CATGGRADNYGYTF.

This sequence joins TRBV29-1 and TRBJ1-4; 9 nucleotides line up with TRBD1. This CDR3 is built from 13 residues. V trimming: 6 bases; J trimming: 6 bases; junction bases outside the gene matches: 5. Germline lookup yields CDR1 SQVTM and CDR2 ANQGSEA. The DNA for the CDR3 is TGCAGCGTCTCACAGGGGGCGGATGAAAAACTGTTTTTT. Translating gives CSVSQGADEKLFF.

The chain employs TRBV14 and TRBJ2-7, with D possibly TRBD2 on 7 matching bases. V lost 0 bases to trimming and J lost 3 bases, with 21 bases between them. In germline, CDR1 is SGHDN, CDR2 FVKESK. The CDR3 contains 18 residues. The CDR3: CASSQEGRGRTKVYEQYF. CDR3 in DNA: TGTGCCAGCAGCCAAGAGGGGAGGGGGAGGACCAAGGTCTACGAGCAGTACTTC.

This clone was counted only a few times. The chain couples TRBV28 to TRBJ1-5; D is perhaps TRBD1 (5 bases). The V end was cut by 8 bases, the J end by 0 bases, with 11 bases between. Germline V lookup: CDR1 MDHEN, CDR2 SYDVKM. The CDR3 length is 14 residues. CDR3 residues: CASLTVYSNQPQHF. Written as DNA, the CDR3 is TGTGCCAGCTTGACAGTTTATAGCAATCAGCCCCAGCATTTT.

The V gene is TRBV19, the J gene TRBJ2-5, with TRBD2 matching over 8 bases. The closer fit of TRBJ2-7 to the DNA end suggests the J call may be wrong. The CDR3 extends over 15 amino acids. The V gene's germline CDR1 is LNHDA and CDR2 SQIVND (reference sequence). In nucleotides, the CDR3 is TGTGCCAGTAGTATCCGCGGGGGGACCCCTTACGAGCAGTACTTC. Its translation: CASSIRGGTPYEQYF.

This clone was seen only once. The V call is TRBV10-3, the J call TRBJ2-7; 9 bases are a match to TRBD1. Germline assignment: CDR1 ENHRY and CDR2 SYGVKD. This CDR3 comprises 12 residues. V lost 4 bases, J lost 6 bases, and 1 base stayed unmatched. CDR3 loop: CAISGQGVEQYF. The DNA for the CDR3 is TGTGCCATCAGTGGACAGGGGGTCGAGCAGTACTTC.

The chain recombines TRBV6-1 with TRBJ2-5; TRBD1 matches at 7 bases. The V and J ends lost 7 bases and 5 bases, in that order; junction bases with no gene match: 7. In germline, CDR1 is MNHNS, CDR2 SASEGT. The CDR3 runs 13 residues. The CDR3 coding sequence is TGTGCCAGCAACACAGGGGTAGGGGAGACCCAGTACTTC. This translates into CASNTGVGETQYF.

V and J are TRBV28 and TRBJ2-7; TRBD1 might be the D (6 bases). Germline lookup yields CDR1 MDHEN and CDR2 SYDVKM. This CDR3 contains 12 residues. The germline V and J ends were trimmed by 2 bases and 8 bases, with 10 bases remaining between them. The CDR3 DNA reads as TGTGCCAGCAGTTTAACCGGGACAAAGCAGTACTTC. As protein: CASSLTGTKQYF.

The rearrangement uses TRBV6-5 and TRBJ1-2, with 7 nucleotides matching TRBD1. Losses at the gene ends were 6 bases for V and 0 bases for J; bases not matched to a gene: 7. CDR1 is MNHEY, CDR2 SVGAGI, per germline. The length of the CDR3 is 15 residues. CDR3: CASSRTGEANYGYTF. CDR3 DNA: TGTGCCAGCAGCCGAACAGGGGAAGCTAACTATGGCTACACCTTC.

J is TRBJ1-6 and V is TRBV5-1; a possible D gene is TRBD1 (5 bases). Germline CDR1 and CDR2: SGHRS and YFSETQ. V was pared by 3 bases and J by 4 bases, with 11 bases between. The CDR3 runs to 15 residues. DNA of the CDR3: TGCGCCAGCAGCTCCGGGGGGGTTTATAATTCACCCCTCCACTTT. Protein: CASSSGGVYNSPLHF.

V and J are TRBV6-1 and TRBJ2-1, with D tentatively TRBD2 (5 bases). V lost 4 bases, J lost 7 bases, and 11 bases lay in between. The CDR3 spans 13 residues. Germline CDR1 and CDR2: MNHNS and SASEGT. The CDR3 protein is CASSGVARNEQFF. CDR3 bases: TGTGCCAGCAGTGGGGTAGCGAGAAATGAGCAGTTCTTC.

This chain uses TRBV7-9 with TRBJ1-3, with unresolved D. In germline, CDR1 is SEHNR, CDR2 FQNEAQ (reference sequence). CDR3 length: 12 amino acids. The V and J ends lost 5 bases and 8 bases respectively, with 10 bases between them. CDR3 bases: TGTGCCAGCAGCCAGGACGAAGACACCATATATTTT. This codes for CASSQDEDTIYF.

The sample holds one count of this clone. The chain employs TRBV18 and TRBJ1-1; D is uncertain. CDR1 and CDR2 (germline): KGHSH, LQKENI. The CDR3 totals 16 residues. V was pared by 3 bases and J by 2 bases, with 16 bases between. The CDR3 DNA reads TGTGCCAGCTCACCCACAATATTAAAACATAACACTGAAGCTTTCTTT. It translates to CASSPTILKHNTEAFF.

The J gene is TRBJ2-4, the V gene TRBV9; 14 nucleotides line up with TRBD2. Germline CDR1 SGDLS, CDR2 YYNGEE. The CDR3 contains 23 residues. V was pared by 4 bases and J by 0 bases, with 21 bases of the junction left unmatched. The CDR3 protein is CASSPSPVGLAGVGVLAKNIQYF. The CDR3, as DNA: TGTGCCAGCAGCCCCTCCCCCGTGGGACTAGCGGGAGTTGGGGTCCTAGCCAAAAACATTCAGTACTTC. Variable domain in full (rest from reference TRBV9 and TRBJ2-4): DSGVTQTPKHLITATGQRVTLRCSPRSGDLSVYWYQQSLDQGLQFLIQYYNGEERAKGNILERFSAQQFPDLHSELNLSSLELGDSALYFCASSPSPVGLAGVGVLAKNIQYFGAGTRLSVL.

The CDR3 sequence: CATQDRDTEAFF. For the CDR3, the DNA is TGTGCCACCCAGGACAGGGACACTGAAGCTTTCTTT. The rearrangement links TRBV10-3 to TRBJ1-1; TRBD1 agrees at 8 bases. Germline V gene lookup returns CDR1 ENHRY and CDR2 SYGVKD. V was pared by 10 bases and J by 3 bases, with 4 bases of the junction left unmatched. This CDR3 spans 12 amino acids.

The chain links TRBV11-2 to TRBJ2-1; 8 nucleotides match TRBD1. In germline, CDR1 is SGHAT, CDR2 FQNNGV. This CDR3 spans 19 amino acids. J gave up 0 bases and V 3 bases, and 13 bases lay outside the gene matches. The CDR3 is CASSLRTGPLSSSYNEQFF. CDR3 DNA sequence: TGTGCCAGCAGCTTGAGGACAGGGCCACTATCTAGCTCCTACAATGAGCAGTTCTTC.

V usage is TRBV6-1 and J usage is TRBJ1-5; the D gene is possibly TRBD1 (5 bases). CDR1 is MNHNS and CDR2 is SASEGT in the germline V gene. Trimming shortened V by 7 bases and J by 6 bases, and 13 bases separated the two germline ends. The length of the CDR3 is 13 residues. The CDR3 here is CASTHQGAQPQHF. Written as DNA, the CDR3 is TGTGCCAGCACTCATCAGGGCGCTCAGCCCCAGCATTTT.

The count of this clone is one. The rearrangement joins TRBV2 to TRBJ2-5; 11 positions match TRBD2. This CDR3 region has 14 residues. V lost 7 bases, J lost 1 base, and 2 bases stayed unmatched. Germline lookup yields CDR1 SNHLY and CDR2 FYNNEI. The CDR3 sequence is CASTGTSGQETQYF. The CDR3 region has the DNA TGTGCCAGCACCGGGACTAGCGGCCAAGAGACCCAGTACTTC.

The chain couples TRBV27 to TRBJ2-3; unclear D gene. CDR3 size: 14 residues. Trimming pared 4 bases from V and 0 bases from J, leaving 8 bases between. CDR1 is MNHEY and CDR2 is SMNVEV in the germline V gene (reference sequence). The CDR3 bases are TGTGCCAGCAGTTCTAGAACTAGCACAGATACGCAGTATTTT. Amino acids: CASSSRTSTDTQYF.

As DNA, the CDR3 is TGTGCCTGGGGAACAGGGAATGGCAATCAGCCCCAGCATTTT. Residues: CAWGTGNGNQPQHF. This chain joins TRBV30 and TRBJ1-5; the D gene is possibly TRBD1 (6 bases). Per germline, CDR1 GTSNPN and CDR2 SVGIG (reference sequence). The CDR3 has 14 residues. Trimming left V 5 bases short and J 2 bases short, with 13 bases between.

This clone was found a few times. This chain links TRBV2 with TRBJ1-3; D unresolved. Germline CDR1 is SNHLY and CDR2 is FYNNEI. There are 14 residues in the CDR3. The V end lost 8 bases, the J end lost 0 bases, and 11 bases lay between the germline ends. CDR3 DNA sequence: TGTGCCAGCGGCCAACATAGCTCTGGAAACACCATATATTTT. Translating it yields CASGQHSSGNTIYF.

The gene calls are TRBV11-1 and TRBJ2-1; D is undetermined. From germline, CDR1 is SGHAT and CDR2 FQDESV (reference sequence). The CDR3 length is 11 residues. Trimming removed 5 bases at V and 8 bases at J, with 7 bases between. This CDR3 reads CASSPHYEQFF. In nucleotides, the CDR3 is TGTGCCAGCAGCCCGCACTATGAGCAGTTCTTC.

This chain uses TRBV6-5 with TRBJ1-2; D is possibly TRBD1 (6 bases). Trimming left V 2 bases short and J 4 bases short, with 11 bases between. The CDR3 contains 14 residues. Germline V gives CDR1 MNHEY, CDR2 SVGAGI. The CDR3 here is CASSYGPGVYGYTF. DNA for the CDR3: TGTGCCAGCAGTTACGGTCCAGGGGTCTATGGCTACACCTTC.

V is TRBV6-6 and J is TRBJ2-5; 12 bases agree with TRBD2. With 6 bases clipped from V and 4 bases from J, the junction kept 9 bases outside the gene matches. Germline assignment: CDR1 MNHNY and CDR2 SVGAGI (reference sequence). The CDR3 is 16 residues long. CDR3 protein: CASSRALAGGLETQYF. DNA for the CDR3: TGTGCCAGCAGCCGAGCCCTAGCGGGAGGGTTAGAGACCCAGTACTTC.

The CDR3 loop reads CASSYRTDTQYF. CDR3 nucleotide sequence: TGTGCCAGCAGTTACAGGACAGATACGCAGTATTTT. This rearrangement joins TRBV28 to TRBJ2-3; tentatively, D is TRBD1 (5 bases). Germline V gene sequence: CDR1 MDHEN, CDR2 SYDVKM. The ends were cut back, 4 bases at V and 3 bases at J, with 5 bases in the middle. The CDR3 has 12 residues.

This clone showed up just once. The chain uses TRBV5-1 and TRBJ2-7; D is perhaps TRBD1 (6 bases). V dropped 2 bases and J dropped 1 base, with 13 bases sitting between them. CDR1 is SGHRS and CDR2 is YFSETQ in the germline V gene. The CDR3 loop spans 15 amino acids. The CDR3 DNA follows: TGCGCCAGCAGCTTTAAACAGGGCCCGTCCTACGAGCAGTACTTC. Its translation is CASSFKQGPSYEQYF.